This T cell receptor beta chain came from a study of blood T cell repertoires in COVID-19. About the study: Some COVID-19 samples were acute and others convalescent; all came from the United States, Italy and Spain. PBMCs, B-cell-depleted T cells, or T cells were the source of the cDNA or gDNA that made up the material.

Germline CDR1 ENHRY, CDR2 SYGVKD. The V end lost 6 bases, the J end lost 4 bases, and 16 bases lay between the germline ends. This CDR3 has 15 residues. This clone was counted once. Original handling: Amplification with reference gene primers provided the estimates of nucleated cell counts. Clones were read by immunoSEQ multiplex PCR, and TCRdb kept only the in-frame ones, dropping some. V and J calls and clone size are as listed in that table; D and trimming were resolved from the DNA. Of tens of thousands of clones detected, roughly 84% appear once; the ten largest clones hold about a fifth. Sequences were obtained from peripheral blood. The chain employs TRBV10-3 and TRBJ1-3; unclear D gene. The clonotype comes from a woman aged 80 or over in a cohort sampled during active or convalescent COVID-19. The CDR3 region is CAISEGASGGNTIYF. DNA for the CDR3: TGTGCCATCAGCGAGGGAGCGTCGGGGGGAAACACCATATATTTT.